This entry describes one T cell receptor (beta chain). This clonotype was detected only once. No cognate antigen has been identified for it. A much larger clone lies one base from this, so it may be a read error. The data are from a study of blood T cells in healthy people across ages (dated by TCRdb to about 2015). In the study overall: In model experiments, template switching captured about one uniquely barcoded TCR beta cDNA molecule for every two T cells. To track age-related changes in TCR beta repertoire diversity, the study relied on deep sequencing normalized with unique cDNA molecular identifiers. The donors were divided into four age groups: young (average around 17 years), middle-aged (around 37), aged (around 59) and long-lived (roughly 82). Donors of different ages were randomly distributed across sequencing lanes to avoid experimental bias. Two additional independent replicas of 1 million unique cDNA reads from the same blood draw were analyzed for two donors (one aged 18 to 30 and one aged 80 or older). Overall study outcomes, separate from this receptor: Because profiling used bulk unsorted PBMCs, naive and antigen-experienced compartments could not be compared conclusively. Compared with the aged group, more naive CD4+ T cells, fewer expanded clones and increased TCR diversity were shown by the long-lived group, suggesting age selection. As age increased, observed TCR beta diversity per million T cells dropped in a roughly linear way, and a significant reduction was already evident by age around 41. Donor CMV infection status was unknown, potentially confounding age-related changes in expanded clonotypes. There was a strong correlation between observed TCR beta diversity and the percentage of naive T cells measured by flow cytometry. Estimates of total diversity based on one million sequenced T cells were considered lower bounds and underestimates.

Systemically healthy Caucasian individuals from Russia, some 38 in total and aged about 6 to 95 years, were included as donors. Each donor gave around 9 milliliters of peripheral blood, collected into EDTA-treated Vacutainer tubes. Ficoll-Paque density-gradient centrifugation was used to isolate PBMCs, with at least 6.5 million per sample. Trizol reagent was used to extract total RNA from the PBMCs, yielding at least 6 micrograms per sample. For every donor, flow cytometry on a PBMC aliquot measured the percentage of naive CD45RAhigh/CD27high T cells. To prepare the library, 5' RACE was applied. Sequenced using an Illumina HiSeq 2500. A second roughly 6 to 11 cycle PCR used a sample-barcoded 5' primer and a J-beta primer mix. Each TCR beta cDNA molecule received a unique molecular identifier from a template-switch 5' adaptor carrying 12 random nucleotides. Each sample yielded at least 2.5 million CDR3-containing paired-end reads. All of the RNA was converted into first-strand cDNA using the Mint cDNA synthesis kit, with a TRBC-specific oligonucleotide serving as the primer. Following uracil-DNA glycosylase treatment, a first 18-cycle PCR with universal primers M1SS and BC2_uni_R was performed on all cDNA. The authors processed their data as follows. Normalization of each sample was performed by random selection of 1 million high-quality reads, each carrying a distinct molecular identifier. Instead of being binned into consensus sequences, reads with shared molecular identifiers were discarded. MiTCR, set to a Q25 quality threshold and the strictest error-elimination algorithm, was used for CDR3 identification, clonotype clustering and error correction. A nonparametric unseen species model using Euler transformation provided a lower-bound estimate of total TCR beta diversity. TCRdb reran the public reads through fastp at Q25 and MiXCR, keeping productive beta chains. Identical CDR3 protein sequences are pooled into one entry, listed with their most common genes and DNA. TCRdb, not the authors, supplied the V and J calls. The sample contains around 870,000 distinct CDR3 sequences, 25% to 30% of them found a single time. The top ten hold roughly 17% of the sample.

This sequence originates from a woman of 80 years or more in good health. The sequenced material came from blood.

The CDR3 is CASSRSGVSNEQFF. The nucleotide sequence is given as TGTGCCAGCAGCCGTTCAGGGGTCTCTAATGAGCAGTTCTTC. The chain employs TRBV7-9 and TRBJ2-1, with a tentative D gene TRBD1 over 6 matching bases. The V and J ends are trimmed by 5 bases and 7 bases, leaving 15 bases between them. The CDR3 measures 14 amino acids from cysteine to phenylalanine. Of the read, only the CDR3 DNA is kept; its 42 bases are in frame from base 1. Per the germline V gene (reference sequence), SEHNR is the CDR1 and FQNEAQ is the CDR2. Where the CDR3 stops, the reference TRBV7-9 and TRBJ2-1 genes take over; the full variable domain is DTGVSQNPRHKITKRGQNVTFRCDPISEHNRLYWYRQTLGQGPEFLTYFQNEAQLEKSRLLSDRFSAERPKGSFSTLEIQRTEQGDSAMYLCASSRSGVSNEQFFGPGTRLTVL.